This T cell receptor beta chain was recorded in a study of a mutant IDH1 vaccine in newly diagnosed glioma. Study-level background: In some groups vaccination began 4-6 weeks post-radiotherapy; others received it with temozolomide. Previous treatment comprised radiotherapy, temozolomide, or both, mostly both. Study-level findings and limits: Evidence of vaccine-induced immune responses was documented in 80% to 95% of patients. Seemingly, top peripheral T cell clonotype changes bore no relation to pseudoprogression.

Generated by immunoSEQ multiplex PCR, the TCRdb table keeps only in-frame clones and is missing some. Of about 64,000 clones in the sample, 65% to 75% were seen once. Germline lookup yields CDR1 WNHNN and CDR2 SYGVQD (reference sequence). The V gene end was trimmed by 2 bases and the J gene end by 0 bases; junction bases not matched to a gene: 9. This CDR3 region has 18 residues. Specified time point: week 35, safety follow-up. Doses of 300 ug of mutant IDH1 20-mer peptide were given with topical imiquimod. Of note for this clone: Its matching antigen is unknown.

The rearrangement uses TRBV10-1 and TRBJ2-2; TRBD1 aligns across 7 bases. The clonotype was recovered from a middle-aged man with glioma. The sample was PBMCs, taken from a glioma patient whose treatment included an IDH1 peptide vaccine. The CDR3 DNA is TGCGCCAGCAGTGAGCCGAAGGGGACAGACTCGAACACCGGGGAGCTGTTTTTT. Its translation is CASSEPKGTDSNTGELFF.